This T cell receptor (beta chain) was identified during a study of post-analysis software for immune sequencing data. The overall study: Relapsing-remitting, secondary progressive and progressive-relapsing forms made up the multiple sclerosis disease courses. The study's findings and limits: Compared with controls, patients showed significantly lower normalized Chao1 diversity. Strong co-clustering by F measure linked samples that shared a preparation batch. Patients had higher frequencies than controls of four to six TRBV segments, including TRBV5-6, TRBV5-1 and TRBV20-1.

The length of the CDR3 is 11 residues. The germline V gene has CDR1 MNHNY and CDR2 SVGAGI (reference sequence). Trimming shortened V by 5 bases and J by 13 bases, and 11 bases separated the two germline ends. Details on this clonotype: No antigen is known for it.

The authors incorporated unique molecular identifiers into the TCR beta cDNA libraries. cDNA molecules numbering around 450,000 came from roughly 1 to 10 million T cells. TCRdb itself ran the PCR reads through MiXCR, one entry per CDR3 protein. The sample lists fewer than 850,000 distinct CDR3 sequences, around 45% seen once, with roughly 5.2% in the top ten. The source is a girl aged 10-17 years with multiple sclerosis. Specimen: blood. This chain links TRBV6-6 with TRBJ1-4; D gene uncertain. CDR3 loop: CASSVSFGLFF. The CDR3 nucleotides read TGTGCCAGCAGTGTGTCCTTCGGACTGTTTTTT.